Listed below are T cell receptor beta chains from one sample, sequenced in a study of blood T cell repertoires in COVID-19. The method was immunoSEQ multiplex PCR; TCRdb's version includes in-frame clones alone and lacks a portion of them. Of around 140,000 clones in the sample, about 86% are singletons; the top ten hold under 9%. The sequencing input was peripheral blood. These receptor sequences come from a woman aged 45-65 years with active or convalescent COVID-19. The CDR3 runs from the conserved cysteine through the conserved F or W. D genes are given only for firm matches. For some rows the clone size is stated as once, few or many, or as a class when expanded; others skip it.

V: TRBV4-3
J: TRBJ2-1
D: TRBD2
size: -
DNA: TGCGCCAGCAGCCAAGAAAGGGCACTAGCGGGTTACAATGAGCAGTTCTTC
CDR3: CASSQERALAGYNEQFF

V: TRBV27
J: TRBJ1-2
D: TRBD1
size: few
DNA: TGTGCCAGCAGTCTCCAGGGGGGCTATGGCTACACCTTC
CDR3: CASSLQGGYGYTF

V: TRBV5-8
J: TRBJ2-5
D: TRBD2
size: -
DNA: TGTGCCAGCAGCAGGCGGGAGGGAATGGAGACCCAGTACTTC
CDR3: CASSRREGMETQYF

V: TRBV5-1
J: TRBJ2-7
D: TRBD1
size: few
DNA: TGCGCCAGCAGCGCTTCACAGGGGGGCACCTACGAGCAGTACTTC
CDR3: CASSASQGGTYEQYF

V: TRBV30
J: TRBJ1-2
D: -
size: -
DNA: TGTGCCTGGAGGCAGGGCCAGGGTGGCTACACCTTC
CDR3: CAWRQGQGGYTF

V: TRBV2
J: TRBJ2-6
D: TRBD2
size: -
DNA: TGTGCCAGCAGGACTAGCGGGAGATCCGCTGGGGCCAACGTCCTGACTTTC
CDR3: CASRTSGRSAGANVLTF

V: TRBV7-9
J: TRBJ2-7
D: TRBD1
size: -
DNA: TGTGCCAGCAGCCCCCCCCGGGACAGTGGGTCCTACGAGCAGTACTTC
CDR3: CASSPPRDSGSYEQYF

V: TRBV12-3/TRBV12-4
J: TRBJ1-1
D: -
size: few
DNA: TGTGCCAGCAGTGGCATTATGAACACTGAAGCTTTCTTT
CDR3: CASSGIMNTEAFF

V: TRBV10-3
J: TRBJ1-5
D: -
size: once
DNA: TGTGCCATCACTCGGACTAGGGACGGTCAGCCCCAGCATTTT
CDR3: CAITRTRDGQPQHF

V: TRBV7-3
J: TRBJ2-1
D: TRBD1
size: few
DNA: TGTGCCAGCAGCTCCCAGGGGGCTAATGAGCAGTTCTTC
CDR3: CASSSQGANEQFF

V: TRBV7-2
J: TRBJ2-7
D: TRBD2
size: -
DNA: TGTGCCAGCAGCTTGGGACTAGCGGACTACGAGCAGTACTTC
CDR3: CASSLGLADYEQYF

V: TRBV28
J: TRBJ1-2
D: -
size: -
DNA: TGTGCCAGCAGTTTTGGGCAATATGGCTACACCTTC
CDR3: CASSFGQYGYTF

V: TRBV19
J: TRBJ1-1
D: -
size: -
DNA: TGTGCCAGTAGTGCGCAGGGAGGGGGCACTGAAGCTTTCTTT
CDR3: CASSAQGGGTEAFF

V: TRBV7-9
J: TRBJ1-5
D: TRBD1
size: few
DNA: TGTGCCAGCAGCCCCATGGGGACAGGGGGCAATCAGCCCCAGCATTTT
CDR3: CASSPMGTGGNQPQHF

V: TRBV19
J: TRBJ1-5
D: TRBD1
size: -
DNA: TGTGCCAGCGAGACGGGGACAGCGATTAATCAGCCCCAGCATTTT
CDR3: CASETGTAINQPQHF

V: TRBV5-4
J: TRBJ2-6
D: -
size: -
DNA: TGTGCCAGCAGCGCGGGCTCTGGGGCCAACGTCCTGACTTTC
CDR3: CASSAGSGANVLTF

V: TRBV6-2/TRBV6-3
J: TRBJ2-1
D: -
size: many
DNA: TGTGCCAGCACCCCCGTGGACAGTGGTAATGAGCAGTTCTTC
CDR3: CASTPVDSGNEQFF

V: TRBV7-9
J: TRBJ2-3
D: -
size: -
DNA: TGTGCCAGCAGCTTAGGTGGGGCCACAGATACGCAGTATTTT
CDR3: CASSLGGATDTQYF

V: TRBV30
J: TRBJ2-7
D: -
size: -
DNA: TGTGCCTGGAGTAAACAATCCTACGAGCAGTACTTC
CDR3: CAWSKQSYEQYF

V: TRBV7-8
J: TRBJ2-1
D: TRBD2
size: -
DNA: TGTGCCAGCAGGTCCGATGGGCGGCTAGCGGGAGATAGGTTGAATGAGCAGTTCTTC
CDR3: CASRSDGRLAGDRLNEQFF

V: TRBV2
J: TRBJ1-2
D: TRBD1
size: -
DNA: TGTGCCAGCAGTACGGGCAGGGGGGTCTATGGCTACACCTTC
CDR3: CASSTGRGVYGYTF

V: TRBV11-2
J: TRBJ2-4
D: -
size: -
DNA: TGTGCCAGCAGCTTTACGGGGGGCGGAGCGGGGAACAAAAACATTCAGTACTTC
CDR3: CASSFTGGGAGNKNIQYF

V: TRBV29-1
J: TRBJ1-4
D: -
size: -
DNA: TGCAGCGTTGTCGGGGGGCGCGGGGGTGAAAAACTGTTTTTT
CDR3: CSVVGGRGGEKLFF

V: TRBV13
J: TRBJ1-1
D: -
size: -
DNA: TGTGCCAGCAGCTTACGGACTTACACTGAAGCTTTCTTT
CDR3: CASSLRTYTEAFF

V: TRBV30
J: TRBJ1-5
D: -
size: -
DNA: TGTGCCTGGAGTAGGGATCGGGTCGGCGGCGGGGGGAGCGAAAGCAATCAGCCCCAGCATTTT
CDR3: CAWSRDRVGGGGSESNQPQHF

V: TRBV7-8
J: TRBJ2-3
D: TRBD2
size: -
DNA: TGTGCCAGCAGCACCTTGGGGAGGGCCACAGATACGCAGTATTTT
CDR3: CASSTLGRATDTQYF

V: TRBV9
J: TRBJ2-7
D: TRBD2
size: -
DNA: TGTGCCAGCAGCCCCGGACTACTAGCGGCGGGGGAGCAGTACTTC
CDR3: CASSPGLLAAGEQYF

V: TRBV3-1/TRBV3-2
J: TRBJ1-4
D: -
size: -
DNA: TGTGCCAGCAGCCAAGATCCCTCGGGGGGGGGTAATGAAAAACTGTTTTTT
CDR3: CASSQDPSGGGNEKLFF

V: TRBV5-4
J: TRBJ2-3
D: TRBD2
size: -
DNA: TGTGCCAGCAGCTTGGGGCTAGCGGGGGCCTACACAGATACGCAGTATTTT
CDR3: CASSLGLAGAYTDTQYF

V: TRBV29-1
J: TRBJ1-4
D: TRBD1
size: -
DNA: TGCAGCGTCCGACAGGGTGGAAATGAAAAACTGTTTTTT
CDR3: CSVRQGGNEKLFF